Listed below are T cell receptor beta chains from one sample, sequenced in a study of shared clonotypes between healthy human individuals. Profiled with immunoSEQ multiplex PCR; TCRdb holds only in-frame clones, not every one. The sample yields under 600,000 clones, 95% to 98% seen once. The material sequenced was naive CD8+ T cells sorted from blood. The receptors originated from a young man in good health. CDR3s leave out the opening cysteine and the closing phenylalanine or tryptophan.

>TRBJ2-7|TRBV11-3
ASSSGGRAAHEQY
>TRBJ1-4|TRBV7-9
ASSRGTGPTNEKLF
>TRBJ2-1|TRBV2
ASSDPLTGLDNEQF
>TRBJ1-2|TRBV10-3
AISEAGGTIGYT
>TRBJ1-5|TRBV5-1
ASSLGQNQPQH
>TRBJ1-1|TRBV4-1
ASRPEQGANTEAF
>TRBJ2-1|TRBV15
ATSRALEGPVGNEQF
>TRBJ2-7|TRBV28
ASLDITSYEQY
>TRBJ2-6|TRBV29-1
SVVPETPSGANVLT
>TRBJ2-1|TRBV29-1
SVLGRAGSYNEQF
>TRBJ1-2|TRBV19
ASSIGGSGYT
>TRBJ2-1|TRBV11-2
ASSLEGGLAGVEQF
>TRBJ2-1|TRBV27
ASSQTSHNEQF
>TRBJ2-7|TRBV2
ASVRGWTGYEQY
>TRBJ2-2|TRBV28
ASSLGEYTGELF
>TRBJ2-1|TRBV6-6
ASSLGHNEQF
>TRBJ2-1|TRBV13
ASSLGSAGYNEQF
>TRBJ2-7|TRBV14
ASAGTRFYEQY
>TRBJ2-2|TRBV7-9
ASSLQGGTNTGELF
>TRBJ2-5|TRBV10-1
ASRGGGPRVAQY
>TRBJ2-1|TRBV10-2
ASSVVGLAGGNEQF
>TRBJ2-3|TRBV9
ASSVEGVVADTQY
>TRBJ2-7|TRBV25-1
ASSESDRSNYEQY
>TRBJ2-7|TRBV7-7
ASSLGQGTGEQY
>TRBJ1-5|TRBV19
ASSPLDSNQPQH
>TRBJ2-7|TRBV6-5
ASSYGQGRIYEQY
>TRBJ2-2|TRBV28
ASSLGPSWNTGELF
>TRBJ2-7|TRBV4-1
ASSQEYSYEQY
>TRBJ2-7|TRBV5-1
ASSFGQGAAYEQY
>TRBJ2-7|TRBV28
ASSFLVVAGDYEQY
>TRBJ2-7|TRBV6-5
ASSYSLGYEQY
>TRBJ2-7|TRBV27
ASSLSAPLGHYEQY